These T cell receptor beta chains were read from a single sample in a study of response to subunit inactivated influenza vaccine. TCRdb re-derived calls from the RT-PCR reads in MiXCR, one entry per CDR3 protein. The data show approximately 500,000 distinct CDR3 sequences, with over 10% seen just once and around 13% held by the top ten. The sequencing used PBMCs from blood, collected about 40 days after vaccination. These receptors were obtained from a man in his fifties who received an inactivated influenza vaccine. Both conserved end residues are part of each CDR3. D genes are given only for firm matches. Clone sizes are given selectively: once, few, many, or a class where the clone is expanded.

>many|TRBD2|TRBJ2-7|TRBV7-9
CASSLASGAYEQYF
TGCGCCAGCAGCTTGGCTAGCGGGGCCTACGAGCAGTACTTC
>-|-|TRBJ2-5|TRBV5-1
CASHIGRALRETQYF
TGCGCCAGCCACATCGGGAGAGCTCTGCGGGAGACCCAGTACTTC
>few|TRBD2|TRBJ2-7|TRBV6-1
CASSPGWGGSYEQYF
TGTGCCAGCAGCCCTGGCTGGGGGGGCTCCTACGAGCAGTACTTC
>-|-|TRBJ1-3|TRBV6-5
CASSYSGVSGNTIYF
TGTGCCAGCAGTTACTCTGGAGTTTCTGGAAACACCATATATTTT
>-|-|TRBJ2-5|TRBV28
CASSFFLRGPQETQYF
TGTGCCAGCAGTTTCTTTTTGAGAGGGCCCCAAGAGACCCAGTACTTC
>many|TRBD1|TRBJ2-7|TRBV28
CASRQGPYEQYF
TGTGCCAGTCGACAGGGGCCCTACGAGCAGTACTTC
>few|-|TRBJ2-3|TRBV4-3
CASSQDQFLAPLTF
TGCGCCAGCAGCCAAGATCAGTTCCTAGCGCCCCTTACTTTT
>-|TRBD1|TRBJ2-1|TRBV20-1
CSARDAGGNYNEQFF
TGCAGTGCTAGAGATGCAGGGGGAAACTACAATGAGCAGTTCTTC
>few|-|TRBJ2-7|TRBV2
CASSGGGKSGEQYF
TGTGCCAGCAGTGGAGGGGGAAAGTCGGGCGAGCAGTACTTC
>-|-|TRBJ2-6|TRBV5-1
CASSLRVSGANVLTF
TGCGCCAGCAGCTTACGGGTCTCTGGGGCCAACGTCCTGACTTTC
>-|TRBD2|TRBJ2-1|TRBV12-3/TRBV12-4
CASSSSGGAQYNEQFF
TGTGCCAGCAGCTCTAGCGGGGGAGCGCAATACAATGAGCAGTTCTTC
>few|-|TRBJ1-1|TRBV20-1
CSARDSGIEAFF
TGCAGTGCTAGAGATTCAGGTATTGAAGCTTTCTTT
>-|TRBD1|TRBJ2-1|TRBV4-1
CASSQSPDREYNEQFF
TGCGCCAGCAGCCAGAGCCCCGACAGGGAATACAATGAGCAGTTCTTC
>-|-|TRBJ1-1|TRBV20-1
CSASTGPVGTEAFF
TGCAGTGCTAGTACGGGCCCCGTGGGAACTGAAGCTTTCTTT
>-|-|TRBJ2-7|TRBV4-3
CASSQDLESEQYF
TGCGCCAGCAGCCAAGATCTCGAGAGCGAGCAGTACTTC
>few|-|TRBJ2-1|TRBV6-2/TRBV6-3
CASSTLWDGSSYNEQFF
TGTGCCAGCAGTACTCTCTGGGACGGTAGCTCCTACAATGAGCAGTTCTTC
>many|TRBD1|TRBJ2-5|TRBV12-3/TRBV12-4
CASRTGLETQYF
TGTGCCAGCAGGACAGGGTTGGAGACCCAGTACTTC
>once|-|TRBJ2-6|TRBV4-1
CASSHVPSGANVLTF
TGCGCCAGCAGCCATGTACCCTCTGGGGCCAACGTCCTGACTTTC
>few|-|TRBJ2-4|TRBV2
CASRRGTSRAKNIQYF
TGTGCCAGCAGACGGGGTACTAGCCGAGCCAAAAACATTCAGTACTTC
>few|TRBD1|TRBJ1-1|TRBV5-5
CASSLGTGGPEAFF
TGTGCCAGCAGCTTGGGGACAGGAGGCCCTGAAGCTTTCTTT
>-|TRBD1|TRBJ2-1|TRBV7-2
CASSLGRQGYNEQFF
TGTGCCAGCAGCTTAGGGAGACAGGGGTACAATGAGCAGTTCTTC
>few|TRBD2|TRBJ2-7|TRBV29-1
CSATGRGGAYYEQYF
TGCAGCGCCACAGGCCGCGGGGGGGCCTACTACGAGCAGTACTTC
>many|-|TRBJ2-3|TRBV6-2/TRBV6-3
CASSYASGPDTQYF
TGTGCCAGCAGTTACGCGTCGGGGCCAGATACGCAGTATTTT
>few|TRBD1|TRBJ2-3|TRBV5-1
CASSQFLTGGTDTQYF
TGCGCCAGCAGCCAATTCTTGACAGGGGGCACAGATACGCAGTATTTT
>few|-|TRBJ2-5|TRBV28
CASSFLGQQETQYF
TGTGCCAGCAGTTTTTTGGGACAACAAGAGACCCAGTACTTC
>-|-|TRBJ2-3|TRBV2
CASSGARSDTQYF
TGTGCCAGCTCGGGGGCCCGTTCAGATACGCAGTATTTT
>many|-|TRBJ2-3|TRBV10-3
CAIRRPGFATQYF
TGTGCCATCAGAAGACCCGGGTTTGCTACGCAGTATTTT
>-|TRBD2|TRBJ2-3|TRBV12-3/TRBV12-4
CASSPRGGPDTQYF
TGTGCCAGCAGTCCTCGGGGGGGTCCGGATACGCAGTATTTT
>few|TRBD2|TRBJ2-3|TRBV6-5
CASSYSWLAGGPRADTQYF
TGTGCCAGCAGTTACTCGTGGCTAGCGGGGGGCCCCAGGGCAGATACGCAGTATTTT
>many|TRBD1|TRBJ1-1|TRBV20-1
CSATGTGFRNTEAFF
TGCAGTGCTACCGGGACAGGGTTTAGGAACACTGAAGCTTTCTTT
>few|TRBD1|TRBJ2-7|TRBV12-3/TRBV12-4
CASAPSGTGHYYEQYF
TGTGCCAGCGCGCCTTCCGGGACAGGGCATTACTACGAGCAGTACTTC
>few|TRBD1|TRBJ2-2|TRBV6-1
CASSEGQGRTGELFF
TGTGCCAGCAGTGAAGGACAGGGGAGGACCGGGGAGCTGTTTTTT
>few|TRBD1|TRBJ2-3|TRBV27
CASSPQGEVTDTQYF
TGTGCCAGCAGTCCACAGGGGGAAGTCACAGATACGCAGTATTTT
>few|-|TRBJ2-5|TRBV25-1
CASSGSLAETQYF
TGTGCCAGCAGTGGGTCGCTAGCGGAGACCCAGTACTTC
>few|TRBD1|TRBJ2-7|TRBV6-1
CASSRGRGQAYEQYF
TGTGCCAGCAGCCGGGGCAGGGGACAGGCGTACGAGCAGTACTTC
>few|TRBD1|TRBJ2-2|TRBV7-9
CASTNLRTGYPGELFF
TGTGCCAGCACCAATCTTAGGACAGGGTATCCCGGGGAGCTGTTTTTT
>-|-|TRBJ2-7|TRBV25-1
CASSERRTPTYEQYF
TGTGCCAGCAGTGAAAGGCGGACGCCCACCTACGAGCAGTACTTC
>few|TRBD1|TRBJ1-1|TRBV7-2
CASKLTGDTEAFF
TGTGCCAGCAAGCTGACAGGGGACACTGAAGCTTTCTTT
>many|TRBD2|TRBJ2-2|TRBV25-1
CARMSGTNTGELFF
TGTGCCAGAATGAGCGGGACGAACACCGGGGAGCTGTTTTTT
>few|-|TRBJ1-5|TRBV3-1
CASSPSGPGNQPQHF
TGTGCCAGCAGCCCTTCCGGGCCGGGCAATCAGCCCCAGCATTTT
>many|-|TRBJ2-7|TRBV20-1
CSAKRGMDEQYF
TGCAGTGCTAAGAGGGGGATGGACGAGCAGTACTTC
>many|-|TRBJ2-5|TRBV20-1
CSASTFRETQYF
TGCAGTGCGTCGACATTCAGGGAGACCCAGTACTTC
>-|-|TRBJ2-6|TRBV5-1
CASSLWGPHSGANVLTF
TGCGCCAGCAGCTTGTGGGGTCCCCACTCTGGGGCCAACGTCCTGACTTTC
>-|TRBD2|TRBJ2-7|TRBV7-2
CASSLTSAYEQYF
TGTGCCAGCAGCTTAACTAGCGCCTACGAGCAGTACTTC
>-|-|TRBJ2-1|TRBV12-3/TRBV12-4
CASKKMSSYNEQFF
TGTGCCAGCAAGAAAATGAGCTCCTACAATGAGCAGTTCTTC
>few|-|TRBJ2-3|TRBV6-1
CASSVDTPLTDTQYF
TGTGCCAGCAGTGTGGACACCCCTCTGACAGATACGCAGTATTTT
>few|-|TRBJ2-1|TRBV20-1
CRGLGAGSYNEQFF
TGCAGAGGCCTGGGGGCGGGTTCTTACAATGAGCAGTTCTTC
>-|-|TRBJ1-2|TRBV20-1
CSAEETGPGYTF
TGCAGTGCTGAGGAAACAGGTCCTGGCTACACCTTC
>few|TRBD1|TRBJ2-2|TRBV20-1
CSAREGGSTGELFF
TGCAGTGCTAGAGAAGGGGGCTCCACCGGGGAGCTGTTTTTT
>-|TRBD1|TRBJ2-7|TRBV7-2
CASSLVSRGREQYF
TGTGCCAGCAGCTTAGTTTCCAGGGGGCGAGAGCAGTACTTC
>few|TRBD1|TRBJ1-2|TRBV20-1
CSAGLTGGYGYTF
TGCAGTGCTGGTTTGACAGGGGGCTATGGCTACACCTTC
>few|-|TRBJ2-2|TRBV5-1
CASSWAQGLGAGELFF
TGCGCCAGCAGCTGGGCCCAGGGCTTGGGAGCCGGGGAGCTGTTTTTT
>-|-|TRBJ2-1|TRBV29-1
CSVARSGHEQFF
TGCAGCGTTGCTAGAAGTGGACATGAGCAGTTCTTC
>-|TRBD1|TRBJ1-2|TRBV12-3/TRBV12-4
CASSYRTGIFYGYTF
TGTGCCAGCAGTTATAGGACAGGGATCTTCTATGGCTACACCTTC